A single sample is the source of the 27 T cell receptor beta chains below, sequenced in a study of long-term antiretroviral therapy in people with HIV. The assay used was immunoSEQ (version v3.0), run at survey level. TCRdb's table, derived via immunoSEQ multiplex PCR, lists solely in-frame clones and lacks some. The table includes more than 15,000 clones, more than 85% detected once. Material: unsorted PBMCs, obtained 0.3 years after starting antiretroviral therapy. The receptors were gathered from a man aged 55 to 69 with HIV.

CDR3 sequence: CASSPSGRALSYEQYF. The CDR3 nucleotides read TGTGCCAGCAGCCCTAGCGGGAGGGCCCTCTCCTACGAGCAGTACTTC. This chain joins TRBV5-4 and TRBJ2-7; 12 nucleotides align to TRBD2. Germline CDR1 SGHNT, CDR2 YYREEE (reference sequence). CDR3 length: 16 residues. Trimming took 4 bases from V and 0 from J; bases not matched to a gene: 5.

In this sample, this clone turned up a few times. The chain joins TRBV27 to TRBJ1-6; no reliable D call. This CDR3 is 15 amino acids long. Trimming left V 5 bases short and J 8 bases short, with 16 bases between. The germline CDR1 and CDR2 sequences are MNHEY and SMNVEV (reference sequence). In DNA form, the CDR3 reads TGTGCCAGCAGTGTCCGAGGTTTGGCTGATTCACCCCTCCACTTT. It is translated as CASSVRGLADSPLHF.

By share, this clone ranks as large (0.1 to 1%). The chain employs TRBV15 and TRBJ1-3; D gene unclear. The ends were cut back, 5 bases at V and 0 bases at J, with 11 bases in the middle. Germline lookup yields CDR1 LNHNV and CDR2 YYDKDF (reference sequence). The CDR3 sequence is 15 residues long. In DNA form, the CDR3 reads TGTGCCACCAGCCCGCCGATCGGCTCTGGAAACACCATATATTTT. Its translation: CATSPPIGSGNTIYF.

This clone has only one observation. This CDR3 reads CASSFSANTEAFF. The CDR3 DNA follows: TGTGCCAGCAGCTTCTCGGCGAACACTGAAGCTTTCTTT. The chain recombines TRBV5-4 with TRBJ1-1; no reliable D call. The CDR3 runs 13 residues. Deletions cut 2 bases from V and 1 base from J, with 6 bases between. Germline CDR1 and CDR2: SGHNT and YYREEE (reference sequence).

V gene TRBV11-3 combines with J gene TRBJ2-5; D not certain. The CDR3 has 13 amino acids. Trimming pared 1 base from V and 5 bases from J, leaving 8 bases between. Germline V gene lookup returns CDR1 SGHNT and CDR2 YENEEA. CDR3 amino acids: CASSLGLQETQYF. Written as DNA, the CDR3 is TGTGCCAGCAGCTTAGGTTTGCAGGAGACCCAGTACTTC.

In DNA, the CDR3 is TGTGCCACCGTTGGGACGGATGGTCTTTACAATGAGCAGTTCTTC. Amino acids: CATVGTDGLYNEQFF. The chain is built from TRBV2 and TRBJ2-1; the D gene could be TRBD1 or TRBD2 (5 bases each). The V end was cut by 10 bases, the J end by 4 bases, with 20 bases between. Germline V gene lookup returns CDR1 SNHLY and CDR2 FYNNEI. CDR3 size: 15 residues. Using reference TRBV2 and TRBJ2-1 for the parts outside the CDR3, the full variable domain is EPEVTQTPSHQVTQMGQEVILRCVPISNHLYFYWYRQILGQKVEFLVSFYNNEISEKSEIFDDQFSVERPDGSNFTLKIRSTKLEDSAMYFCATVGTDGLYNEQFFGPGTRLTVL.

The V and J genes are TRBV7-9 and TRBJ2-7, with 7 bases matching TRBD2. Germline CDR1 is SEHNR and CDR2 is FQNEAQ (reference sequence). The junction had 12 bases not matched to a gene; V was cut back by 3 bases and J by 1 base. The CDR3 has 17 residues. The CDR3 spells CASSFRSGGDVSYEQYF. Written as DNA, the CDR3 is TGTGCCAGCAGCTTCCGAAGTGGGGGGGACGTATCCTACGAGCAGTACTTC.

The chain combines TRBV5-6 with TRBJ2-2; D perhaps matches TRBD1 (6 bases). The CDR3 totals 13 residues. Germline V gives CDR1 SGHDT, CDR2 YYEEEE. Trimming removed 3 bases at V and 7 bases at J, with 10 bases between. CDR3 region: CASSYRAGGELFF. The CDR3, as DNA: TGTGCCAGCAGCTACAGGGCTGGCGGGGAGCTGTTTTTT.

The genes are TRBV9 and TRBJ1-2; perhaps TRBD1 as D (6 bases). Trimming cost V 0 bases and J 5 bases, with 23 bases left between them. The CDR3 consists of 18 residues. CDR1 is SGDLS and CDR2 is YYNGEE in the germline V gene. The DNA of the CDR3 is TGTGCCAGCAGCGTAGGTGTTAAGGGGGGCGGATCTGTTTATGGCTACACCTTC. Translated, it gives CASSVGVKGGGSVYGYTF.

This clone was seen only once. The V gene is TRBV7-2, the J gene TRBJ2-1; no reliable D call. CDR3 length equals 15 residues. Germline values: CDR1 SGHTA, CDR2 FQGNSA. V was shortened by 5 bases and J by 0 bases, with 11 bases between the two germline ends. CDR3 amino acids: CASSPAASSYNEQFF. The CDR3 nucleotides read TGTGCCAGCAGCCCTGCCGCCAGCTCCTACAATGAGCAGTTCTTC.

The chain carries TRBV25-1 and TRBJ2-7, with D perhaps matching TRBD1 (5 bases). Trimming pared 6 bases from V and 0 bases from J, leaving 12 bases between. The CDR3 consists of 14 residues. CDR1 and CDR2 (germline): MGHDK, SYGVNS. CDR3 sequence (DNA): TGTGCCAGCAGCCCCGGGCAGGGCTCCTACGAGCAGTACTTC. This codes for CASSPGQGSYEQYF.

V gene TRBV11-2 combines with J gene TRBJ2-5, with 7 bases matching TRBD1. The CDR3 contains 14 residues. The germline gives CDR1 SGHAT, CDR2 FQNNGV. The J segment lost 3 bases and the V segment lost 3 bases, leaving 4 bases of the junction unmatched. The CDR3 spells CASSFNRGKETQYF. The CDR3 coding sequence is TGTGCCAGCAGCTTTAACAGGGGCAAAGAGACCCAGTACTTC.

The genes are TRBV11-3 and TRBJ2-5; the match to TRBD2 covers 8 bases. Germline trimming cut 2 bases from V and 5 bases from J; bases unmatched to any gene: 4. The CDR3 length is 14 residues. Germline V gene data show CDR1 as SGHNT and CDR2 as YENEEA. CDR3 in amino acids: CASSLTGGPETQYF. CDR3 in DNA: TGTGCCAGCAGCTTAACGGGAGGGCCTGAGACCCAGTACTTC.

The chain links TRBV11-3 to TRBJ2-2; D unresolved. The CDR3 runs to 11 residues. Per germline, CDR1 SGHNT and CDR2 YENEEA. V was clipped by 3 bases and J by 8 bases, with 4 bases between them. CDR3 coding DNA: TGTGCCAGCAGCTTCGGGGGGGAGCTGTTTTTT. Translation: CASSFGGELFF.

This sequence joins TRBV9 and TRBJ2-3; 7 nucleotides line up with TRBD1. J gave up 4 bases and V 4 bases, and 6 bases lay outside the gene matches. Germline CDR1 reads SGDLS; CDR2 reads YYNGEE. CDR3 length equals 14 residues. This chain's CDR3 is CASSSPTGSDTQYF. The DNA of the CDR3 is TGTGCCAGCAGCTCACCGACAGGGTCAGATACGCAGTATTTT.

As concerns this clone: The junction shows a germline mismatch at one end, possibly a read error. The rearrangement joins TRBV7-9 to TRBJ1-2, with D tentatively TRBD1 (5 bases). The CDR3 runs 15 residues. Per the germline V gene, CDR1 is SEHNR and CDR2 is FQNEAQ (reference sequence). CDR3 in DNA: TGTGCCGGCAGCTTAGACGGGGCCAGGAACTATGGCTACACCTTC. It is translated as CAGSLDGARNYGYTF.

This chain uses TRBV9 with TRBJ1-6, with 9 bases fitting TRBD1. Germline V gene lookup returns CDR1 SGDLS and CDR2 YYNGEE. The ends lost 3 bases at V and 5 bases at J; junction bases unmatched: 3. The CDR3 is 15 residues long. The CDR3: CASSATGGDNSPLHF. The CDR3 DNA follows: TGTGCCAGCAGCGCAACAGGGGGCGATAATTCACCCCTCCACTTT.

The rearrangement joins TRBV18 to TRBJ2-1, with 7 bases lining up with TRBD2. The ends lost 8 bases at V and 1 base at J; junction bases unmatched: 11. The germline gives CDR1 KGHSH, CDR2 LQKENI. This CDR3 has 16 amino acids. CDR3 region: CASQPPRGGSYNEQFF. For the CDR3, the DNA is TGTGCCAGCCAACCTCCACGCGGGGGATCCTACAATGAGCAGTTCTTC.

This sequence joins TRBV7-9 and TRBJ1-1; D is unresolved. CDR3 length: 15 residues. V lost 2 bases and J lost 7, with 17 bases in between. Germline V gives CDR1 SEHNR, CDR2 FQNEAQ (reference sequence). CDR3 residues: CASSLIELDSGEAFF. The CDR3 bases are TGTGCCAGCAGCTTAATTGAGCTAGATTCTGGTGAAGCTTTCTTT.

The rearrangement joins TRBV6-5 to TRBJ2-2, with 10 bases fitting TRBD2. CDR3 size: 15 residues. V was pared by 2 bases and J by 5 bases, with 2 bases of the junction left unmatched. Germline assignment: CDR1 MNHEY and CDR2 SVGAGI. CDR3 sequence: CASSYLAGVTGELFF. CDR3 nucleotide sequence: TGTGCCAGCAGTTACCTAGCGGGAGTAACCGGGGAGCTGTTTTTT.

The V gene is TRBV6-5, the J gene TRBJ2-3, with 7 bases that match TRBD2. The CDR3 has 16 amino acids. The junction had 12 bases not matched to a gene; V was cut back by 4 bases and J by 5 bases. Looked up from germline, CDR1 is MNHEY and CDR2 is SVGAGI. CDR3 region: CASSFSWASGGDTQYF. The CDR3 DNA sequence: TGTGCCAGCAGTTTCTCGTGGGCTAGCGGCGGAGATACGCAGTATTTT.

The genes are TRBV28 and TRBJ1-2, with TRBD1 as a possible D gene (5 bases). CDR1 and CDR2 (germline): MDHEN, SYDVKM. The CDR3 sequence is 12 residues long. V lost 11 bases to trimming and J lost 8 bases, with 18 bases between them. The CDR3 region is CALQLGPGGYTF. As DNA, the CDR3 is TGTGCCCTGCAGTTGGGGCCCGGCGGCTACACCTTC.

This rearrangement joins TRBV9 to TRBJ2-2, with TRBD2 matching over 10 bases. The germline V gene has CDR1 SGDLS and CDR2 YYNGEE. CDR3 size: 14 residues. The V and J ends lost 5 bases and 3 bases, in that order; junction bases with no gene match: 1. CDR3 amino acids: CASRSGGDTGELFF. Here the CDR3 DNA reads TGTGCCAGCAGAAGCGGGGGGGACACCGGGGAGCTGTTTTTT.

The CDR3 sequence is CSVGGPQTGSYEQYF. CDR3 DNA: TGCAGCGTCGGGGGACCGCAGACTGGCTCCTACGAGCAGTACTTC. This chain connects TRBV29-1 to TRBJ2-7, with D possibly matching TRBD2 (6 bases). The V gene's germline CDR1 is SQVTM and CDR2 ANQGSEA. The CDR3 extends over 15 amino acids. Trimming stripped 6 bases from V and 0 bases from J, with 18 bases between.

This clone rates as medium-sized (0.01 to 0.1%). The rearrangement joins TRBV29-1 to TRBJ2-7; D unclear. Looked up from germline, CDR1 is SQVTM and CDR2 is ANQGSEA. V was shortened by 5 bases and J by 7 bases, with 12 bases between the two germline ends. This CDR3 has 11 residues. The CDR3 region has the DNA TGCAGCGTTCTTCCCGGGCGGGAGCAGTACTTC. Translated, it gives CSVLPGREQYF.

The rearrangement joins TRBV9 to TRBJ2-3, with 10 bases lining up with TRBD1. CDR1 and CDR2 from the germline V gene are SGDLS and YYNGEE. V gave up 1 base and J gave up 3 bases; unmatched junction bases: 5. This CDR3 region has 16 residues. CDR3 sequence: CASSVTGTGATDTQYF. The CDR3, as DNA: TGTGCCAGCAGCGTAACCGGGACAGGGGCAACAGATACGCAGTATTTT.

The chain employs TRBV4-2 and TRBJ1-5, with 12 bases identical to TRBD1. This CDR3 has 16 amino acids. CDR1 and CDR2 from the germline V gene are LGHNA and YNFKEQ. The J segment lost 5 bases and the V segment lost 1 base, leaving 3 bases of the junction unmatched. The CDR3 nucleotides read TGTGCCAGCAGCCAAGGGGACAGGGGGCAGGATCAGCCCCAGCATTTT. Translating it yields CASSQGDRGQDQPQHF.